The T cell receptor (beta chain) described here comes from a study of chemoradiotherapy in HPV16-positive cancers. Study-level background: Candidate HPV-specific T-cell clones and common TCR motifs came from functional assays in a couple of HPV16-positive patients. The study's findings and limits: HPV-specific T cells were functionally defined from only a couple of HPV16-positive patients.

Repertoires were sampled repeatedly during chemoradiotherapy. This clone has only one observation. Its antigen is currently unknown. Profiling relied on immunoSEQ multiplex PCR, and the TCRdb table lists in-frame clones only, not all of them. The table lists over 3,500 clones, roughly 84% of them singletons. With 0 bases clipped from V and 4 bases from J, the junction kept 9 bases outside the gene matches. The CDR3 consists of 17 residues. Germline assignment: CDR1 MGHRA and CDR2 YSYEKL. This sequence joins TRBV4-1 and TRBJ2-3, with TRBD2 identical over 8 bases. The material was tumor tissue, obtained from a patient who underwent chemoradiotherapy. This sequence originates from a human donor with HPV-associated anogenital cancer. The CDR3 loop is CASSQDGGRGAADTQYF. The CDR3 nucleotides read TGCGCCAGCAGCCAAGATGGGGGGCGGGGGGCGGCAGATACGCAGTATTTT.